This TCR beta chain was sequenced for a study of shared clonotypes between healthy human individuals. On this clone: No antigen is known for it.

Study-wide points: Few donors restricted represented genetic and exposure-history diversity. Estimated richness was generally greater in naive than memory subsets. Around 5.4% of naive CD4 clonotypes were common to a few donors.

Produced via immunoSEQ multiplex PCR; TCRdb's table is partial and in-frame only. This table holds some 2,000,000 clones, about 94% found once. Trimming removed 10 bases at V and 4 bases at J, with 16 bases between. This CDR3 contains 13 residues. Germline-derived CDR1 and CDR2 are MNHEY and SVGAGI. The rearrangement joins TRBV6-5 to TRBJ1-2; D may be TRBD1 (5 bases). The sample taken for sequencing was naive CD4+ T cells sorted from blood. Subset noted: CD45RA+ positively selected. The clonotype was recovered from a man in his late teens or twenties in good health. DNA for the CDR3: TGTGCCACCCTGGGTGGCGGGGGCTATGGCTACACCTTC. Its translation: CATLGGGGYGYTF.